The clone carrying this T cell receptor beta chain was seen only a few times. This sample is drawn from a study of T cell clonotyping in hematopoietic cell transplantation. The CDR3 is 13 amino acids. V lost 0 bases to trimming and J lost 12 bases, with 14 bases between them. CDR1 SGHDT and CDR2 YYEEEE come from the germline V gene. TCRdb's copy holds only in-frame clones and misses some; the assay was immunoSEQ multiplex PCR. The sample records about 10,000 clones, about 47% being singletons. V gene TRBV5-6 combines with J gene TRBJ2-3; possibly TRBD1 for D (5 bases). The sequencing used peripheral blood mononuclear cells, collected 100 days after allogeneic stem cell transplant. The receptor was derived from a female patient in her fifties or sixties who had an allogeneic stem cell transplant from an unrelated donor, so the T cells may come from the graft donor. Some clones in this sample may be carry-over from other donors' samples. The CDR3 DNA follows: TGTGCCAGCAGCTTGGCCGCAGGGAAAGTTCAGTATTTT. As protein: CASSLAAGKVQYF.